The 26 T cell receptor beta chains given below trace back to one sample, sequenced in a study of cytomegalovirus exposure and HLA in healthy donors (dated 2017 in TCRdb). Libraries were constructed by the immunoSEQ multiplex PCR assay. For the multiplex PCR, a mixture combining 60 forward primers for TCR Vbeta segments and 13 reverse primers for TCR Jbeta segments was used. This is the immuneACCESS table as TCRdb keeps it, with only in-frame sequences that have V and J called. A part of the clones is gone; compared with another copy, unresolved V genes explain less than half, and the rest is unexplained. The sample table records 200,000 or so clones; about 88% of these occur just once. The ten largest clones capture around 0.21% of the sample. The sequenced sample consisted of PBMCs. These receptors all come from a girl in the first two years of life in good health and CMV-seronegative.

The chain links TRBV6-6 to TRBJ1-1; TRBD1 matches at 9 bases. V lost 6 bases and J lost 2; bases outside the gene matches: 10. The CDR3 is 16 residues long. The V gene's germline CDR1 is MNHNY and CDR2 SVGAGI (reference sequence). CDR3 amino acids: CASRQPGTGPNTEAFF. DNA of the CDR3: TGTGCCAGCAGACAACCGGGGACAGGGCCTAACACTGAAGCTTTCTTT.

V gene TRBV29-1 combines with J gene TRBJ2-7, with D tentatively TRBD2 (5 bases). Per the germline V gene, CDR1 is SQVTM and CDR2 is ANQGSEA. With 5 bases removed from V and 2 bases from J, the gap between germline ends came to 10 bases. The CDR3 is 12 residues long. The CDR3 nucleotides are TGCAGCGTTAGAGCCGGGGCCTACGAGCAGTACTTC. This encodes CSVRAGAYEQYF.

The chain uses TRBV7-9 and TRBJ2-7; D is uncertain. V shed 5 bases and J shed 7 bases, with 9 bases lying between them. Looked up from germline, CDR1 is SEHNR and CDR2 is FQNEAQ (reference sequence). The CDR3 extends over 11 amino acids. Here the CDR3 reads CASSQTSEQYF. The DNA of the CDR3 is TGTGCCAGCAGCCAAACGAGTGAGCAGTACTTC.

This chain connects TRBV6-5 to TRBJ1-1, with 12 bases that match TRBD1. This CDR3 region has 15 residues. Unmatched junction bases numbered 8, after V lost 8 bases and J lost 4 bases. CDR1 MNHEY and CDR2 SVGAGI come from the germline V gene. The CDR3 bases are TGTGCCAGCGTGGGACAGGGGGCTTTTGGCACTGAAGCTTTCTTT. Translated, it gives CASVGQGAFGTEAFF.

V and J are TRBV30 and TRBJ2-1, with a tentative D call TRBD1 (5 bases). Germline V gives CDR1 GTSNPN, CDR2 SVGIG (reference sequence). This CDR3 is 13 amino acids long. V was trimmed by 1 base and J by 9 bases, leaving 13 bases between them. As DNA, the CDR3 is TGTGCCTGGAGTGCCCAAGACAGTAGTGAGCAGTTCTTC. It specifies CAWSAQDSSEQFF.

The V call is TRBV18, the J call TRBJ2-7; 7 bases map to TRBD1. Germline loops: CDR1 KGHSH, CDR2 LQKENI. V dropped 2 bases and J dropped 7; count of bases not matched to a gene: 5. The CDR3 spans 13 residues. In nucleotides, the CDR3 is TGTGCCAGCTCACCAGGACAGGATACGGAGCAGTACTTC. Protein: CASSPGQDTEQYF.

This chain joins TRBV10-3 and TRBJ2-7, with D possibly being TRBD1 (6 bases). CDR3 length: 13 amino acids. Trimming took off 0 bases at V and 10 bases at J, with 13 bases between the two ends. The germline gives CDR1 ENHRY, CDR2 SYGVKD. The CDR3 DNA reads TGTGCCATCAGTGAGTCGTCGCCGACAGGCCAGTACTTC. Translated, it gives CAISESSPTGQYF.

V and J are TRBV2 and TRBJ2-7; tentatively, D is TRBD2 (5 bases). Trimming left V 3 bases short and J 3 bases short, with 6 bases between. The CDR3 sequence is 12 residues long. Germline V lookup: CDR1 SNHLY, CDR2 FYNNEI. The CDR3 protein is CASSERDYEQYF. CDR3 bases: TGTGCCAGCAGTGAGAGGGACTACGAGCAGTACTTC.

This clone was found a few times. This chain joins TRBV6-6 and TRBJ2-1, with D tentatively TRBD1 (6 bases). This CDR3 is 14 amino acids long. V lost 8 bases and J 1 base, leaving 12 bases between the germline ends. Germline values: CDR1 MNHNY, CDR2 SVGAGI (reference sequence). CDR3 region: CASQGTASYNEQFF. CDR3 coding DNA: TGTGCCAGCCAGGGGACGGCGTCCTACAATGAGCAGTTCTTC.

This clone was recorded a few times. The chain couples TRBV29-1 to TRBJ1-1; the match to TRBD1 covers 9 bases. Germline lookup yields CDR1 SQVTM and CDR2 ANQGSEA. The CDR3 extends over 15 amino acids. V lost 2 bases and J lost 5; bases outside the gene matches: 9. As DNA, the CDR3 is TGCAGCGTTGAATATACATCGACAGGGGGGACTGAAGCTTTCTTT. Translating it yields CSVEYTSTGGTEAFF. The full variable domain, completed using reference TRBV29-1 and TRBJ1-1, is SAVISQKPSRDICQRGTSLTIQCQVDSQVTMMFWYRQQPGQSLTLIATANQGSEATYESGFVIDKFPISRPNLTFSTLTVSNMSPEDSSIYLCSVEYTSTGGTEAFFGQGTRLTVV.

V and J are TRBV7-2 and TRBJ2-5, with TRBD2 matching 10 bases. V shed 7 bases and J 0 bases; nucleotides not matched to a gene: 11. CDR1 and CDR2 from the germline V gene are SGHTA and FQGNSA. The length of the CDR3 is 17 residues. CDR3 in amino acids: CASTRLAGVGYQETQYF. Here the CDR3 DNA reads TGTGCCAGCACACGACTAGCGGGTGTCGGGTACCAAGAGACCCAGTACTTC.

The chain combines TRBV5-1 with TRBJ2-1; maybe TRBD2 (5 bases). V dropped 1 base and J dropped 15 bases, with 20 bases sitting between them. CDR1 is SGHRS, CDR2 YFSETQ, per germline. This CDR3 spans 14 amino acids. CDR3 amino acids: CASSLTVGRAPWFF. In DNA, the CDR3 is TGCGCCAGCAGCTTGACAGTAGGGCGGGCGCCCTGGTTCTTC.

The chain links TRBV5-4 to TRBJ2-1; 10 bases line up with TRBD2. V lost 0 bases to trimming and J lost 3 bases; unmatched junction nucleotides: 3. The germline CDR1 and CDR2 sequences are SGHNT and YYREEE (reference sequence). This CDR3 comprises 16 residues. CDR3 nucleotides: TGTGCCAGCAGCTTGGAACTAGCGGGGAACTACAATGAGCAGTTCTTC. Translation: CASSLELAGNYNEQFF.

This clone showed up just once. The chain combines TRBV10-3 with TRBJ2-5, with 8 bases lining up with TRBD2. Germline lookup yields CDR1 ENHRY and CDR2 SYGVKD. V lost 6 bases and J lost 3; bases outside the gene matches: 21. CDR3 length equals 19 residues. Here the CDR3 DNA reads TGTGCCATCAGCGATTACTCGGGGCGGGAGGCGGGAAGGAAAGAGACCCAGTACTTC. Translated: CAISDYSGREAGRKETQYF.

This chain links TRBV30 with TRBJ1-5; 8 bases map to TRBD1. V shed 0 bases, J shed 4 bases, and the junction held 2 bases outside the gene matches. The CDR3 spans 14 residues. Germline assignment: CDR1 GTSNPN and CDR2 SVGIG (reference sequence). In DNA form, the CDR3 reads TGTGCCTGGAGTGTAAGGACAGGGAATCAGCCCCAGCATTTT. Translated: CAWSVRTGNQPQHF.

This chain connects TRBV6-1 to TRBJ1-6; D is undetermined. Trimming removed 2 bases from V and 0 bases from J, with 11 bases in between. The germline gives CDR1 MNHNS, CDR2 SASEGT. The CDR3 has 17 residues. CDR3 protein: CASSEPRKSSYNSPLHF. Written as DNA, the CDR3 is TGTGCCAGCAGTGAACCCAGGAAGAGCTCCTATAATTCACCCCTCCACTTT.

V gene TRBV4-1 combines with J gene TRBJ2-1, with 8 positions matching TRBD2. This CDR3 has 14 residues. Germline V lookup: CDR1 MGHRA, CDR2 YSYEKL. V trimming: 3 bases; J trimming: 7 bases; junction bases outside the gene matches: 5. CDR3 residues: CASSQGLESNEQFF. The CDR3, as DNA: TGCGCCAGCAGCCAGGGACTAGAGTCTAATGAGCAGTTCTTC.

V usage is TRBV5-1 and J usage is TRBJ2-1; 15 bases agree with TRBD2. Germline-derived CDR1 and CDR2 are SGHRS and YFSETQ. J gave up 8 bases and V 7 bases, and 19 bases lay outside the gene matches. CDR3 size: 19 residues. The CDR3 DNA reads TGCGCCAGCTTTCAGCGTCGCCCGGGACTAGCGGGGGGCCCGGATGAGCAGTTCTTC. It is translated as CASFQRRPGLAGGPDEQFF.

The J gene is TRBJ2-7, the V gene TRBV6-1, with D tentatively TRBD2 (6 bases). The CDR3 is 13 residues long. Germline V CDR1 and CDR2: MNHNS, SASEGT. Trimming took 8 bases from V and 5 from J, leaving 16 bases between them. The CDR3, as DNA: TGTGCCAGCGGAGGGGAACTAGAGGACGAGCAGTACTTC. Residues: CASGGELEDEQYF.

The CDR3 here is CSLKKDNTDGYTF. DNA for the CDR3: TGCAGCCTCAAGAAAGACAATACCGATGGCTACACCTTC. The chain is built from TRBV29-1 and TRBJ1-2; D unresolved. The CDR3 extends over 13 amino acids. Trimming cost V 8 bases and J 6 bases, with 19 bases left between them. CDR1 and CDR2 (germline): SQVTM, ANQGSEA.

This clone was counted a single time. The rearrangement joins TRBV29-1 to TRBJ1-2; 7 bases are shared with TRBD1. The CDR3 runs to 12 residues. CDR1 SQVTM and CDR2 ANQGSEA come from the germline V gene. The trim removed 4 bases at V and 4 bases at J, leaving 3 bases unmatched. CDR3 sequence (DNA): TGCAGCGTTGCTACAGGGGTCTATGGCTACACCTTC. It codes for CSVATGVYGYTF.

The chain joins TRBV2 to TRBJ2-3; 10 nucleotides agree with TRBD2. The J segment lost 5 bases and the V segment lost 6 bases, leaving 8 bases of the junction unmatched. From germline, CDR1 is SNHLY and CDR2 FYNNEI. This CDR3 has 15 residues. This CDR3 is CASRPGTSELDTQYF. The CDR3 nucleotides are TGTGCCAGCAGACCCGGGACTAGCGAGTTAGATACGCAGTATTTT.

V usage is TRBV5-1 and J usage is TRBJ1-1, with 9 positions matching TRBD1. V gave up 5 bases and J gave up 7 bases; unmatched junction bases: 9. From germline, CDR1 is SGHRS and CDR2 YFSETQ. The CDR3 runs to 14 residues. The CDR3: CASSLGQGMGEAFF. The CDR3 DNA reads TGCGCCAGCAGTCTCGGACAGGGGATGGGTGAAGCTTTCTTT.

The CDR3, as DNA: TGCGCCAGCAGCTTGGCTCAGCAGACATCACCCCTCCACTTT. Amino acids: CASSLAQQTSPLHF. V is TRBV5-1 and J is TRBJ1-6; D is uncertain. The CDR3 totals 14 residues. Germline V gives CDR1 SGHRS, CDR2 YFSETQ. Trimming removed 0 bases at V and 10 bases at J, with 11 bases between. The full variable domain, in which reference TRBV5-1 and TRBJ1-6 provide the parts outside the CDR3, is KAGVTQTPRYLIKTRGQQVTLSCSPISGHRSVSWYQQTPGQGLQFLFEYFSETQRNKGNFPGRFSGRQFSNSRSEMNVSTLELGDSALYLCASSLAQQTSPLHFGNGTRLTVT.

This chain links TRBV10-3 with TRBJ1-4, with D uncertain. V was cut by 4 bases and J by 3 bases, with 12 bases left in between. The CDR3 sequence is 15 residues long. Per the germline V gene, CDR1 is ENHRY and CDR2 is SYGVKD. The DNA for the CDR3 is TGTGCCATCAGTGGCGGGATCTTCCCTAATGAAAAACTGTTTTTT. Translation: CAISGGIFPNEKLFF.

The chain combines TRBV7-6 with TRBJ2-6; D unresolved. V was trimmed by 3 bases and J by 1 base, leaving 16 bases between them. The CDR3 extends over 18 amino acids. Germline CDR1 and CDR2: SGHVS and FNYEAQ. CDR3 sequence (DNA): TGTGCCAGCAGCTTTTTGACCCCGACGCGGTCTGGGGCCAACGTCCTGACTTTC. It translates to CASSFLTPTRSGANVLTF.